The clone carrying this T cell receptor (beta chain) was detected a few times. Using a J-beta primer mix together with a sample-barcoded 5' primer, a second PCR was run for 7 to 11 cycles. A single record per CDR3 protein comes from TCRdb applying MiXCR to the 5' RACE reads. The profile shows 800,000 to 950,000 distinct CDR3 sequences, about 37% of them singletons. These data come from a study of blood T cells in healthy people across ages. Trimming shortened V by 2 bases and J by 4 bases, and 11 bases separated the two germline ends. Per germline, CDR1 MNHNY and CDR2 SVGAGI (reference sequence). This CDR3 region has 14 residues.

The sequence was obtained from a man aged 18 to 29 in good health. The sequenced material came from blood. This chain links TRBV6-6 with TRBJ1-1; the D is unclear. CDR3 sequence: CASSYDHEITEAFF. In nucleotides, the CDR3 is TGTGCCAGCAGTTACGATCATGAAATCACTGAAGCTTTCTTT.